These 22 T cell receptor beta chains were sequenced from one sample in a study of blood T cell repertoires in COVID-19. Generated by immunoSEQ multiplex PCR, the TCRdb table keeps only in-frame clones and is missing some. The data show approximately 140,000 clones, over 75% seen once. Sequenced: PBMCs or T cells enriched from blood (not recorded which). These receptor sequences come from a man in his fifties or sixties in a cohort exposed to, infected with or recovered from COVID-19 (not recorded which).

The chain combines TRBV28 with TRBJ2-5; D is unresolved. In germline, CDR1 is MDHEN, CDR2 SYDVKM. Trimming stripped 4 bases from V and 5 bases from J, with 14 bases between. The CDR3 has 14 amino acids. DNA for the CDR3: TGTGCCAGCAGTTACCCCCCCGCGGTCGAGACCCAGTACTTC. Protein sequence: CASSYPPAVETQYF.

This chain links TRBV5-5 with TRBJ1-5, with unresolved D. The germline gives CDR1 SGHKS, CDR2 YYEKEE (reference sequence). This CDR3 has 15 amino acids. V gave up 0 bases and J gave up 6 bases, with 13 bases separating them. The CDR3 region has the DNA TGTGCCAGCAGCTTGGTCGGGGTCCCGGGTCAGCCCCAGCATTTT. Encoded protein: CASSLVGVPGQPQHF.

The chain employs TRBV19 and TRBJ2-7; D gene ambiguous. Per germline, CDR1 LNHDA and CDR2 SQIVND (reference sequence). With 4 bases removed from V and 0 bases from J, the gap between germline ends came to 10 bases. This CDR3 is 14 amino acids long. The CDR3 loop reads CASSTTASSYEQYF. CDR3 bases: TGTGCCAGTAGTACGACTGCGAGCTCCTACGAGCAGTACTTC. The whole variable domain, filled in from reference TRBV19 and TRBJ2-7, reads DGGITQSPKYLFRKEGQNVTLSCEQNLNHDAMYWYRQDPGQGLRLIYYSQIVNDFQKGDIAEGYSVSREKKESFPLTVTSAQKNPTAFYLCASSTTASSYEQYFGPGTRLTVT.

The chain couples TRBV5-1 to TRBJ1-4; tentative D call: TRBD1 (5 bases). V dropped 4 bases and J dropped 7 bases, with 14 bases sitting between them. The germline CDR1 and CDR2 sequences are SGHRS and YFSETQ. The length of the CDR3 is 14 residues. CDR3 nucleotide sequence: TGCGCCAGCAGCACAGGAGTGCGCGGTGAAAAACTGTTTTTT. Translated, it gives CASSTGVRGEKLFF.

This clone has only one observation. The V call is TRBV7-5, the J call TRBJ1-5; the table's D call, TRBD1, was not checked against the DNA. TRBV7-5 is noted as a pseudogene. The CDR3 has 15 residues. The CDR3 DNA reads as TGTGTCAGAAGCTTACGGACAGGGGCCCATCAGCCCCAGCATTTT. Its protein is CVRSLRTGAHQPQHF.

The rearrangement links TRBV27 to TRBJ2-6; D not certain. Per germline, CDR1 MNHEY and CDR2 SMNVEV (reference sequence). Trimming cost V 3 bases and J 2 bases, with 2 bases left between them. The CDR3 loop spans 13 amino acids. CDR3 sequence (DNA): TGTGCCAGCAGTTTTACTGGGGCCAACGTCCTGACTTTC. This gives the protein CASSFTGANVLTF. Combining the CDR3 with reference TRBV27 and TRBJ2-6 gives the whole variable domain EAQVTQNPRYLITVTGKKLTVTCSQNMNHEYMSWYRQDPGLGLRQIYYSMNVEVTDKGDVPEGYKVSRKEKRNFPLILESPSPNQTSLYFCASSFTGANVLTFGAGSRLTVL.

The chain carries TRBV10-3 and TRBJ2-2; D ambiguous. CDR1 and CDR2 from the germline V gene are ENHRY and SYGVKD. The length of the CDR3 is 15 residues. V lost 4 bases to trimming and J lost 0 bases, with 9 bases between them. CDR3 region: CAISAGSANTGELFF. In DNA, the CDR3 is TGTGCCATCAGTGCCGGAAGCGCGAACACCGGGGAGCTGTTTTTT.

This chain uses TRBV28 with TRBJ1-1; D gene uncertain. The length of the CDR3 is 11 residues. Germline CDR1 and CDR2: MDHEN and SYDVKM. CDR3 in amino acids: CVSTLNTEAFF. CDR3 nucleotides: TGTGTGTCTACCCTGAACACTGAAGCTTTCTTT. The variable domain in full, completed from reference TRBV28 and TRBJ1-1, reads DVKVTQSSRYLVKRTGEKVFLECVQDMDHENMFWYRQDPGLGLRLIYFSYDVKMKEKGDIPEGYSVSREKKERFSLILESASTNQTSMYLCVSTLNTEAFFGQGTRLTVV.

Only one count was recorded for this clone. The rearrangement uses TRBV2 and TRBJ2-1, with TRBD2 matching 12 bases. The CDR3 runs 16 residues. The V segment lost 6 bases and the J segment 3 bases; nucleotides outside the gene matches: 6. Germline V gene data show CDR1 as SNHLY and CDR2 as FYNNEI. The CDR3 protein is CASSGLTSGSYNEQFF. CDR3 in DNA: TGTGCCAGCAGCGGCCTGACTAGCGGGAGCTACAATGAGCAGTTCTTC.

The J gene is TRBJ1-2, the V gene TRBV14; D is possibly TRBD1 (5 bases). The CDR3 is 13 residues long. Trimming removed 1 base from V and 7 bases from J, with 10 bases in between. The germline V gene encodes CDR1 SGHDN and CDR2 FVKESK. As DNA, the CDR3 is TGTGCCAGCAGCCAAGGCGGGGCTGGTGGCTACACCTTC. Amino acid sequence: CASSQGGAGGYTF.

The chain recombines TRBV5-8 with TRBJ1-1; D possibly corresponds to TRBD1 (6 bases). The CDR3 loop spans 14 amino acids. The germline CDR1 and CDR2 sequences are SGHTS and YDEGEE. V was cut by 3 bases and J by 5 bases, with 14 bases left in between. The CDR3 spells CASSSPGEGTEAFF. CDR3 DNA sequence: TGTGCCAGCAGCTCCCCAGGGGAGGGGACTGAAGCTTTCTTT.

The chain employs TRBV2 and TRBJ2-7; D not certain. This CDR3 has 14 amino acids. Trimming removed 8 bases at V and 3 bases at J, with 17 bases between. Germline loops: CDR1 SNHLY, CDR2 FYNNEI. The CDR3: CASWRGSRGYEQYF. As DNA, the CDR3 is TGTGCCAGCTGGCGTGGGTCCCGAGGCTACGAGCAGTACTTC.

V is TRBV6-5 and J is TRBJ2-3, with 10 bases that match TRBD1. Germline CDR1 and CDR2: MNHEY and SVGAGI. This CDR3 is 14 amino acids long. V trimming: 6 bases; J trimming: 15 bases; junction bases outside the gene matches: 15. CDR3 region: CASSPDRGVERGYF. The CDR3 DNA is TGTGCCAGCAGCCCGGACAGGGGGGTTGAAAGAGGATATTTT.

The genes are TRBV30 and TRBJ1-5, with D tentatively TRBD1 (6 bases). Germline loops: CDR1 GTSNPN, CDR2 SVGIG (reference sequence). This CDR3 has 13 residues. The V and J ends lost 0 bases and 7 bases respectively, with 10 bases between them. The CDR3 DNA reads TGTGCCTGGAGTGTACAGGGAAGCCAGCCCCAGCATTTT. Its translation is CAWSVQGSQPQHF.

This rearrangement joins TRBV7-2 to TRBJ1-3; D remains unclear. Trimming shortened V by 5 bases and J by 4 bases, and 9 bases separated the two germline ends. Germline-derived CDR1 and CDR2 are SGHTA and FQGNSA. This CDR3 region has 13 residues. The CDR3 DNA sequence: TGTGCCAGCAGCCTCCCCCCCGGAAACACCATATATTTT. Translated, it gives CASSLPPGNTIYF. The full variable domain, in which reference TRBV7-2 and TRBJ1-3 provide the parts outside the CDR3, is GAGVSQSPSNKVTEKGKDVELRCDPISGHTALYWYRQSLGQGLEFLIYFQGNSAPDKSGLPSDRFSAERTGGSVSTLTIQRTQQEDSAVYLCASSLPPGNTIYFGEGSWLTVV.

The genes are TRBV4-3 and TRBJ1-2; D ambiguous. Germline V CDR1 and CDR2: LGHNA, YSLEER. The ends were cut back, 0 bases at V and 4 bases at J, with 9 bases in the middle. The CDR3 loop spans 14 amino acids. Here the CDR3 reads CASSQDERGYGYTF. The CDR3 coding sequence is TGCGCCAGCAGCCAAGATGAACGGGGCTATGGCTACACCTTC.

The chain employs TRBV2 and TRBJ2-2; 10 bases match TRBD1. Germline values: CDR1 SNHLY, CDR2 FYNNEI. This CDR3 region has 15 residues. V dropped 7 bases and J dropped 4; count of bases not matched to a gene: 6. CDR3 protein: CASTWDRGFTGELFF. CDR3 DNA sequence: TGTGCCAGCACTTGGGACAGGGGTTTCACCGGGGAGCTGTTTTTT.

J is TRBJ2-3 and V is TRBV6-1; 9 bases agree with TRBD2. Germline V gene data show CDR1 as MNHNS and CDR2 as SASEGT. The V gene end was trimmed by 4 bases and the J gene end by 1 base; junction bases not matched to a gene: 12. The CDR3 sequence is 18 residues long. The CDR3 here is CASSVLAGIAGGTDTQYF. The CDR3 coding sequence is TGTGCCAGCAGTGTCCTAGCGGGAATTGCTGGGGGCACAGATACGCAGTATTTT.

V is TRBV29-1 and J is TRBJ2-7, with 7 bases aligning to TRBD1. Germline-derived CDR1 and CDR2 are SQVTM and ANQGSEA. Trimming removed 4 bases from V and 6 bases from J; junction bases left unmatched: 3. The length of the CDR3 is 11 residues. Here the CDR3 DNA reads TGCAGCGTTGGGTCAGGGGGCGAGCAGTACTTC. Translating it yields CSVGSGGEQYF.

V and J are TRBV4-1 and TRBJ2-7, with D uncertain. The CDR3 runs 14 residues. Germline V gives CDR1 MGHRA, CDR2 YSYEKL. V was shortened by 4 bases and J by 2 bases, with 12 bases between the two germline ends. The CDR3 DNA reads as TGCGCCAGCAGCCTCGCGGAGACTGCCTACGAGCAGTACTTC. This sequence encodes CASSLAETAYEQYF.

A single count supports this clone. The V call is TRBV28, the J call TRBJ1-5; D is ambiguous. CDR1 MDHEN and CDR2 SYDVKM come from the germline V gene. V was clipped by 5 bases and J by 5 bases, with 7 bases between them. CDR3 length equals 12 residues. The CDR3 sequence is CASSRRDQPQHF. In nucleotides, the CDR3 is TGTGCCAGCAGTCGGAGGGATCAGCCCCAGCATTTT.

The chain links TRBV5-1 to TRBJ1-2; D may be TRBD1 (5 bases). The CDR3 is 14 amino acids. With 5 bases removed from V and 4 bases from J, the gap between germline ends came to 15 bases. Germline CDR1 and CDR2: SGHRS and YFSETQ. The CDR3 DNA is TGCGCCAGCAGTCACGGCAGGGAGGGCTATGGCTACACCTTC. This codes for CASSHGREGYGYTF. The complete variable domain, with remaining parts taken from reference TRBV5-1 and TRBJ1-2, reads KAGVTQTPRYLIKTRGQQVTLSCSPISGHRSVSWYQQTPGQGLQFLFEYFSETQRNKGNFPGRFSGRQFSNSRSEMNVSTLELGDSALYLCASSHGREGYGYTFGSGTRLTVV.